Listed below are T cell receptor beta chains from one sample, sequenced in a study of neoadjuvant anti-PD-1 for oral cavity cancer. Clones were read by immunoSEQ multiplex PCR, and TCRdb kept only the in-frame ones, dropping some. The data show 73,000 or so clones, with 85% seen just once and about 3.4% held by the top ten. This sample comprised PBMCs, obtained after nivolumab (anti-PD-1) treatment. The source of these receptors is a person between 40 and 85 years old with oral cavity squamous cell carcinoma. Both conserved end residues are part of each CDR3. The D gene is left open where the match is weak. Clone size appears in some rows only: once, few, many, or a class for an expanded clone.

-	TRBD2	TRBJ2-3	TRBV19	TGTGCCAGTAGTATGCTAGCGGGAACAGATACGCAGTATTTT	CASSMLAGTDTQYF
-	-	TRBJ2-5	TRBV2	TGTGCCAGCAGTAGGCTCGAGACCCAGTACTTC	CASSRLETQYF
-	TRBD1	TRBJ2-2	TRBV7-9	TGTGCCAGCAGCTCCGGACAGGGGGCTGTCGGGGACACCGGGGAGCTGTTTTTT	CASSSGQGAVGDTGELFF
-	TRBD2	TRBJ2-4	TRBV15	TGTGCCACCAGCAGAGACCGAAGCGGGACCCCGAAAAACATTCAGTACTTC	CATSRDRSGTPKNIQYF
-	TRBD1	TRBJ1-4	TRBV6-1	TGTGCCAGCAGTGCGGACAGGGCGCGAGAAAAACTGTTTTTT	CASSADRAREKLFF
-	-	TRBJ2-3	TRBV30	TGTGCCTGGACCGAACCAACCCCCCCCCATACGCAGTATTTT	CAWTEPTPPHTQYF
-	TRBD1	TRBJ2-3	TRBV9	TGTGCCAGCACCGACAGGGTTACAGATACGCAGTATTTT	CASTDRVTDTQYF
-	-	TRBJ2-1	TRBV28	TGTGCCAGCAGTTTGTCCCAGTCGGGTTACAATGAGCAGTTCTTC	CASSLSQSGYNEQFF
-	TRBD2	TRBJ2-5	TRBV5-4	TGTGCCAGCAGCCTGTTAGGGACTAGCGGGAGGGAAGAGACCCAGTACTTC	CASSLLGTSGREETQYF
-	TRBD2	TRBJ2-2	TRBV5-1	TGCGCCAGCAGCTCCCGGACTAGCGGGTCCTTAGCCTCCTACGGGGAGCTGTTTTTT	CASSSRTSGSLASYGELFF
-	-	TRBJ1-4	TRBV7-9	TGTGCCAGCAGCCCCGGGACCCTTAATGAAAAACTGTTTTTT	CASSPGTLNEKLFF
-	-	TRBJ1-1	TRBV30	TGTGCCTGGACTCCGGGACCCCGAAGCACTGAAGCTTTCTTT	CAWTPGPRSTEAFF
-	-	TRBJ2-5	TRBV5-1	TGCGCCAGCAGCTTGTTACAGCAAGAGACCCAGTACTTC	CASSLLQQETQYF
once	-	TRBJ2-3	TRBV25-1	TGTGCCAGCAGTGAATCGAGAGGGACAGATACGCAGTATTTT	CASSESRGTDTQYF
-	TRBD1	TRBJ1-5	TRBV6-1	TGTGCCAGCAGGGGACAGCCCACCGGGCCCCAGCATTTT	CASRGQPTGPQHF
-	TRBD2	TRBJ2-1	TRBV13	TGTGCCAGCAGCTTAGAGCGGCTAGCGGGTTACAATGAGCAGTTCTTC	CASSLERLAGYNEQFF
-	-	TRBJ1-2	TRBV2	TGTGCCAGCAGTGAAGCCTATGAGGGGCGCTACACCTTC	CASSEAYEGRYTF
-	-	TRBJ1-1	TRBV1	TGCACCAGCAGGAGGGGAGTGAACACTGAAGCTTTCTTT	CTSRRGVNTEAFF
-	-	TRBJ2-1	TRBV27	TGTGCCAGCAGTGGGGATATGGGGAATATCCGGTCCGATGAGCAGTTCTTC	CASSGDMGNIRSDEQFF
-	TRBD2	TRBJ2-5	TRBV29-1	TGCAGCGCTGGGACTAGCGGGAGGGCCCAAGAGACCCAGTACTTC	CSAGTSGRAQETQYF
-	TRBD1	TRBJ2-1	TRBV28	TGTGCCAGCAGAGCGACAGGGGGAGCGCAGTTCTTC	CASRATGGAQFF